This T cell receptor beta chain derives from a study of tumor and adjacent non-tumor tissue in lung cancer (dated by TCRdb to the late 2010s). Study-wide context: Patients with adenocarcinoma (around 13), squamous cell carcinoma (2) and small cell lung cancer (1) were included in the cohort. Ages among the roughly 15 patients ranged from about 30 to 85 years, there were roughly 10 men and 5 women, and disease was at TNM stage I to III. Sequencing generated a total of about 130,000,000 productive TCRbeta reads, averaging about 4.2 million reads per sample. The study compared bulk TCRbeta repertoires from lung tumor tissue and matched distant non-tumor lung tissue of about 16 lung cancer patients. TCRbeta CDR3 sequencing was performed on a few dozen paired specimens, with one tumor sample and one normal lung sample collected per patient. Points the paper makes about the study in general: TCR diversity (inverse Simpson) was significantly higher in tumor than in normal lung tissue (roughly 430 vs 170, P = 0.0075, Mann-Whitney U test). In normal lung, the top 100 clones accounted for a significantly larger cumulative share of the repertoire than in tumor tissue. Neither the sequencing platform nor unique molecular identifiers are named or mentioned anywhere in the methods. The cohort had only approximately 16 patients, and the authors noted that larger samples and more detailed clinical data are needed. Younger patients had significantly higher TCR diversity, and higher tumor TCR diversity was associated with shorter overall and disease-free survival. Because peripheral blood was not sequenced, blood TCRbeta repertoires in the lung cancer patients of the study were not examined.

RNA was extracted from bulk unsorted tissue and checked for quality with a NanoDrop ND-1000 and an Agilent 2100. Newly diagnosed lung cancer patients without prior chemotherapy who had been admitted for thoracic surgery in China between August and November 2014 were enrolled as donors. Anyone who had undergone radiotherapy or chemotherapy before, or who had another cancer at the same time, was left out of the study. Pieces of surgical tissue measuring roughly 1-2.2 cm3 were kept in RNAlater solution and held at -80 degrees C until needed. This clonotype was observed at least ten times. No antigen is known for it. Per-nucleotide qualities are absent, and no much larger clonotype sits a single base away. The method was multiplex PCR. TCRdb records Illumina HiSeq 2500 as the sequencer. TCRbeta libraries were constructed through three rounds of nested PCR with primers (Table S4) according to protocols modified from ARM-PCR. Before sequencing, PCR products in the 200-500 bp range were cut out of the gel and cleaned up using the QIAquick gel extraction kit. Per the original workflow: Trimmomatic was used to clean the reads, FLASH merged the cleaned reads into complete CDR3 sequences, and MiTCR assigned the sequences to V(D)J germline segments. Clonal diversity was calculated as the inverse Simpson's index using VDJtools. A read counted as productive if the sequence was in-frame and lacked a premature stop codon. TCRdb reprocessing: public reads trimmed at Q25 with fastp, clones called with MiXCR, in-frame beta chains kept. Each entry merges the rows of one CDR3 protein and shows their most common DNA and genes. These V and J calls are TCRdb output, not the study's own analysis. The sample table holds fewer than 120,000 distinct CDR3 sequences, of which approximately 80% were seen once. Of the sample, approximately 22% falls within the top ten clones.

The sequence came from a man between 65 and 85 years old with non-small cell lung cancer. The sample taken for sequencing was lung tumor tissue.

The DNA is as follows: TGTGCCAGCAGCTTCTCGACGTCTAATTCACCCCTCCACTTT. It translates to CASSFSTSNSPLHF. The chain uses TRBV7-2 and TRBJ1-6, with the D gene call left open. Taken from cysteine to phenylalanine, the CDR3 has 14 residues. Only the CDR3 portion is preserved as DNA: 42 bases, with reading frame beginning at the first base. CDR1 and CDR2 are read off the germline V gene as SGHTA and FQGNSA. V is clipped by 3 bases and J by 6 bases, and the sequence between their germline boundaries is 9 bases long.